This record concerns one T cell receptor beta chain sequence. Additional DNA sequences in this sample encode the identical CDR3. Seattle cases were enrolled at active infection and followed longitudinally. Looked up from germline, CDR1 is DFQATT and CDR2 is SNEGSKA (reference sequence). The germline V and J ends were trimmed by 4 bases and 3 bases, with 7 bases remaining between them. The CDR3 has 11 residues. This sample is part of a study of blood T cell repertoires in COVID-19. On the study more broadly: Whether acute or convalescent, the COVID-19 samples came from the United States, Italy and Spain. T cells, B-cell-depleted T cells, or PBMCs supplied cDNA or gDNA.

Original analysis: Nucleated cell counts were estimated from reference gene primer amplification. Sequencing was performed with immunoSEQ multiplex PCR; in TCRdb, only in-frame clones are kept and a portion is missing. V and J calls and clone size are copied from that table; D and trimming were computed from the DNA. The sample has roughly 200,000 clones, roughly 79% seen once. The source is a woman aged 40 to 50 with COVID-19, enrolled during active disease. Sequenced material: peripheral blood. The rearrangement links TRBV20-1 to TRBJ2-7; a possible D gene is TRBD2 (5 bases). The chain's CDR3 is CSATRDYEQYF. CDR3 nucleotides: TGCAGTGCTACCCGGGACTACGAGCAGTACTTC.